Below are 24 T cell receptor beta chains sequenced from a single sample in a study of T cell responses to AZD1222 COVID-19 vaccine. The protocol was immunoSEQ multiplex PCR, while the TCRdb copy is restricted to in-frame clones and leaves out a portion. The sample carries fewer than 110,000 clones, roughly 89% recorded once. The sequencing here drew on peripheral blood, taken on day 0 of AZD1222 vaccination. These receptors were collected from an adult in good health.

This clone has only one observation. The CDR3 sequence: CATRRRSTGELFF. In DNA, the CDR3 is TGTGCCACACGGAGGCGGTCGACCGGGGAGCTGTTTTTT. The chain joins TRBV28 to TRBJ2-2, with a weak D call TRBD2 (5 bases). The ends were cut back, 10 bases at V and 5 bases at J, with 14 bases in the middle. Per the germline V gene, CDR1 is MDHEN and CDR2 is SYDVKM. The CDR3 is made up of 13 amino acids. Full variable domain (missing parts from reference TRBV28 and TRBJ2-2): DVKVTQSSRYLVKRTGEKVFLECVQDMDHENMFWYRQDPGLGLRLIYFSYDVKMKEKGDIPEGYSVSREKKERFSLILESASTNQTSMYLCATRRRSTGELFFGEGSRLTVL.

J is TRBJ1-6 and V is TRBV27; D not certain. Per germline, CDR1 MNHEY and CDR2 SMNVEV (reference sequence). CDR3 length: 15 amino acids. V was trimmed by 2 bases and J by 0 bases, leaving 5 bases between them. The CDR3 DNA sequence: TGTGCCAGCAGTTTAGAGAGCTCCTATAATTCACCCCTCCACTTT. It codes for CASSLESSYNSPLHF.

This clone appeared once. The CDR3 bases are TGTGCCTGGAGGGGTAGCGGGAACTACCCCTACGAGCAGTACTTC. This sequence encodes CAWRGSGNYPYEQYF. The chain uses TRBV30 and TRBJ2-7; 8 bases map to TRBD2. V trimming: 3 bases; J trimming: 2 bases; junction bases outside the gene matches: 9. There are 15 residues in the CDR3. CDR1 is GTSNPN and CDR2 is SVGIG in the germline V gene (reference sequence).

V usage is TRBV27 and J usage is TRBJ2-7; a weak D match, TRBD2 (5 bases). The CDR3 extends over 15 amino acids. V gave up 6 bases and J gave up 2 bases, with 17 bases separating them. CDR1 MNHEY and CDR2 SMNVEV come from the germline V gene (reference sequence). CDR3 amino acids: CASRRAGPLPYEQYF. As DNA, the CDR3 is TGTGCCAGCAGGAGGGCGGGCCCTTTGCCCTACGAGCAGTACTTC.

The chain combines TRBV9 with TRBJ1-5; D gene unclear. This CDR3 is 13 amino acids long. V was trimmed by 3 bases and J by 6 bases, leaving 10 bases between them. The germline gives CDR1 SGDLS, CDR2 YYNGEE. Here the CDR3 DNA reads TGTGCCAGCAGCGAAGGTTCTGGTCAGCCCCAGCATTTT. This encodes CASSEGSGQPQHF.

Note on this clone: An end of the junction differs from the germline gene, which may be a read error. CDR3 residues: CSVKDSATNEKLFF. As DNA, the CDR3 is TGCAGCGTTAAAGACAGTGCAACTAATGAAAAACTGTTTTTT. V gene TRBV29-1 combines with J gene TRBJ1-4; a possible D gene is TRBD1 (5 bases). The CDR3 is 14 amino acids. Germline loops: CDR1 SQVTM, CDR2 ANQGSEA. Drawing the rest from reference TRBV29-1 and TRBJ1-4, the complete variable domain is SAVISQKPSRDICQRGTSLTIQCQVDSQVTMMFWYRQQPGQSLTLIATANQGSEATYESGFVIDKFPISRPNLTFSTLTVSNMSPEDSSIYLCSVKDSATNEKLFFGSGTQLSVL.

The CDR3 sequence: CASSADPHTEAFF. Here the CDR3 DNA reads TGTGCCAGCAGCGCCGATCCCCACACTGAAGCTTTCTTT. The genes are TRBV9 and TRBJ1-1; the D is unclear. The CDR3 runs 13 residues. Germline V lookup: CDR1 SGDLS, CDR2 YYNGEE. The V end lost 3 bases, the J end lost 3 bases, and 9 bases lay between the germline ends.

V gene TRBV3-1 (or the pseudogene TRBV3-2) combines with J gene TRBJ2-5; 8 bases are shared with TRBD2. The CDR3 covers 15 residues. The V gene's germline CDR1 is LGHDT and CDR2 YNNKEL (reference sequence). After removal of 6 bases from V and 3 bases from J, the junction contained 9 bases not matched to a gene. DNA of the CDR3: TGTGCCAGCAGTCCTACTAGCGGCCTCAAAGAGACCCAGTACTTC. This encodes CASSPTSGLKETQYF.

The CDR3 spells CSAGAAEQYF. Written as DNA, the CDR3 is TGCAGTGCAGGGGCGGCGGAGCAGTACTTC. V gene TRBV20-1 combines with J gene TRBJ2-7, with a tentative D call TRBD1 (5 bases). V lost 6 bases and J lost 7, with 10 bases in between. This CDR3 comprises 10 residues. Per germline, CDR1 DFQATT and CDR2 SNEGSKA (reference sequence).

This clone was seen a single time. The chain uses TRBV5-1 and TRBJ1-4; D unclear. The CDR3 totals 13 residues. V lost 7 bases, J lost 7 bases, and 14 bases lay in between. CDR1 and CDR2 from the germline V gene are SGHRS and YFSETQ. CDR3 bases: TGCGCCAGCTCTTCTCCGGGAGGTGAAAAACTGTTTTTT. It codes for CASSSPGGEKLFF.

V is TRBV5-4 and J is TRBJ2-7; D is ambiguous. CDR3 length equals 14 residues. V lost 7 bases to trimming and J lost 0 bases, with 14 bases between them. The V gene's germline CDR1 is SGHNT and CDR2 YYREEE (reference sequence). CDR3: CASHNGAHSYEQYF. The CDR3 coding sequence is TGTGCCAGCCATAATGGAGCCCACTCCTACGAGCAGTACTTC.

The chain couples TRBV11-3 to TRBJ2-3; 7 nucleotides agree with TRBD2. The CDR3 runs to 14 residues. Germline V gene data show CDR1 as SGHNT and CDR2 as YENEEA. With 4 bases clipped from V and 5 bases from J, the junction kept 6 bases outside the gene matches. The CDR3 nucleotides read TGTGCCAGCAGCTCCGGGGCGGGAGAAGATACGCAGTATTTT. Protein: CASSSGAGEDTQYF.

The V gene is TRBV7-6, the J gene TRBJ2-7; no clear D gene. The CDR3 has 13 amino acids. Germline CDR1 is SGHVS and CDR2 is FNYEAQ. V was shortened by 5 bases and J by 4 bases, with 12 bases between the two germline ends. CDR3 sequence (DNA): TGTGCCAGCAGCCCCTGGGCCGTGTACGAGCAGTACTTC. It encodes CASSPWAVYEQYF.

The genes are TRBV24-1 and TRBJ2-2; 10 bases align to TRBD1. This CDR3 is built from 20 residues. Germline V gene lookup returns CDR1 KGHDR and CDR2 SFDVKD. The V and J ends lost 4 bases and 2 bases, in that order; junction bases with no gene match: 15. In DNA, the CDR3 is TGTGCCACCAGTGACCCCTTATCCCTTACGACAGGGGGCAACACCGGGGAGCTGTTTTTT. It codes for CATSDPLSLTTGGNTGELFF.

The rearrangement joins TRBV7-5 to TRBJ2-1; the D call of TRBD2 is as the table states it, not checked on the DNA. TRBV7-5 is termed a pseudogene. There are 17 residues in the CDR3. In DNA, the CDR3 is TGTGCCAGAAGCTTAAGTCTAGCGGGTCATGGGGATCATGAGCAGTTCTTC. It translates to CARSLSLAGHGDHEQFF.

V and J are TRBV19 and TRBJ2-2; D is perhaps TRBD2 (6 bases). The V and J ends lost 5 bases and 6 bases respectively, with 19 bases between them. CDR1 is LNHDA, CDR2 SQIVND, per germline (reference sequence). The CDR3 runs 16 residues. As DNA, the CDR3 is TGTGCCAGTAGTGGACTTGGGGGGATCGGGGCCGGGGAGCTGTTTTTT. This translates into CASSGLGGIGAGELFF.

The rearrangement links TRBV27 to TRBJ2-7; TRBD1 aligns across 9 bases. Germline CDR1 and CDR2: MNHEY and SMNVEV (reference sequence). Trimming removed 5 bases from V and 2 bases from J; junction bases left unmatched: 4. This CDR3 has 14 amino acids. As DNA, the CDR3 is TGTGCCAGCAGTCCGGGACAGGGAACCTACGAGCAGTACTTC. The encoded protein is CASSPGQGTYEQYF.

The chain combines TRBV5-4 with TRBJ2-3; D is perhaps TRBD1 (6 bases). Germline V CDR1 and CDR2: SGHNT, YYREEE (reference sequence). V was cut by 0 bases and J by 2 bases, with 13 bases left in between. CDR3 length: 16 amino acids. The CDR3: CASSLGQDANTDTQYF. In DNA, the CDR3 is TGTGCCAGCAGCTTGGGACAGGACGCGAACACAGATACGCAGTATTTT.

The CDR3 DNA reads as TGTGCCAGCAGCTTAGGACTAGCGGGAGGCGCCGGGACCCAGTACTTC. This codes for CASSLGLAGGAGTQYF. The chain carries TRBV7-2 and TRBJ2-5, with 13 bases aligning to TRBD2. The trim removed 1 base at V and 7 bases at J, leaving 6 bases unmatched. The CDR3 has 16 residues. Germline lookup yields CDR1 SGHTA and CDR2 FQGNSA.

The chain links TRBV9 to TRBJ2-7; D may be TRBD2 (6 bases). The CDR3 is 17 residues long. The germline gives CDR1 SGDLS, CDR2 YYNGEE. The V end lost 2 bases, the J end lost 3 bases, and 21 bases lay between the germline ends. CDR3 sequence (DNA): TGTGCCAGCAGCGTTGGGCCGGACTATACAACTTTCTACGAGCAGTACTTC. Residues: CASSVGPDYTTFYEQYF.

V gene TRBV11-2 combines with J gene TRBJ2-7; TRBD2 matches 13 bases. The V gene end was trimmed by 3 bases and the J gene end by 6 bases; junction bases not matched to a gene: 11. The CDR3 length is 17 residues. Germline V gene data show CDR1 as SGHAT and CDR2 as FQNNGV. The CDR3 is CASSFSGGTSGTVEQYF. The CDR3 DNA sequence: TGTGCCAGCAGCTTCTCCGGGGGGACTAGCGGGACCGTCGAGCAGTACTTC.

This CDR3 is CAWSVHPDQPQHF. As DNA, the CDR3 is TGTGCCTGGAGTGTACATCCGGATCAGCCCCAGCATTTT. The chain has TRBV30 and TRBJ1-5, with D unclear. Trimming removed 0 bases at V and 5 bases at J, with 8 bases between. The CDR3 has 13 residues. Looked up from germline, CDR1 is GTSNPN and CDR2 is SVGIG (reference sequence).

V gene TRBV7-3 combines with J gene TRBJ2-3; 9 nucleotides match TRBD2. Trimming took 2 bases from V and 3 from J; bases not matched to a gene: 12. The CDR3 is made up of 18 amino acids. Germline V gene data show CDR1 as SGHTA and CDR2 as FQGTGA. CDR3 residues: CASSLQGGRALRTDTQYF. DNA for the CDR3: TGTGCCAGCAGCTTACAGGGCGGGAGGGCCCTCAGAACAGATACGCAGTATTTT.

This chain links TRBV7-9 with TRBJ2-1; 9 bases are a match to TRBD2. CDR1 and CDR2 (germline): SEHNR, FQNEAQ (reference sequence). The ends lost 3 bases at V and 8 bases at J; junction bases unmatched: 8. The CDR3 has 15 amino acids. The CDR3 nucleotides are TGTGCCAGCAGCTTGGCCGGGACTAGCTCGCATGAGCAGTTCTTC. Its translation is CASSLAGTSSHEQFF.